The present T cell receptor (beta chain) was sequenced within a study of regulatory T cells in long-lasting Graves disease. As for time point: newly diagnosed GD, antithyroid drugs for less than 3 months. The authors made the TCR library using RNA they extracted from PBMCs. It was an endocrinology department in Xi'an, China, that provided the patients. EDTA tubes received around 10 milliliters of drawn peripheral blood. Construction of TCR beta libraries relied on iRepertoire HTBI primers and on Arm-PCR targeting CDR3 regions. TCRdb used MiXCR to reprocess the multiplex PCR reads, holding one entry per CDR3 protein. This table has under 300,000 distinct CDR3 sequences, 20% appearing once. Study-level results: Persistent patients had a count of shared public clonotypes (approximately 3,000) that exceeded that of new patients (approximately 1,000). It was possible that the small sample size reduced accuracy.

This clonotype was counted many times. Antigen unknown. This CDR3 is built from 13 residues. CDR1 SGHNT and CDR2 YYREEE come from the germline V gene (reference sequence). The ends were cut back, 5 bases at V and 0 bases at J, with 8 bases in the middle. The genes are TRBV5-4 and TRBJ1-1, with D perhaps matching TRBD1 (6 bases). The sample here was peripheral blood mononuclear cells (PBMCs), taken at new diagnosis, from a patient treated with antithyroid drugs. The origin of this receptor is a female donor with Graves disease. CDR3 region: CASRGGMNTEAFF. CDR3 in DNA: TGTGCCAGCAGAGGGGGAATGAACACTGAAGCTTTCTTT.